This T cell receptor beta chain is drawn from a study of cytomegalovirus exposure and HLA in healthy donors. V lost 4 bases and J lost 6, with 12 bases in between. CDR3 size: 12 residues. Germline loops: CDR1 SQVTM, CDR2 ANQGSEA. A multiplex PCR was run with 60 Vbeta primers and 13 Jbeta primers. Libraries were prepared by immunoSEQ multiplex PCR; TCRdb keeps only in-frame clonotypes and omits some of them. The repertoire has under 200,000 clones, under 80% of them found once; the top ten carry over 2.5%. The rearrangement joins TRBV29-1 to TRBJ1-2; no clear D gene. The sample comprised PBMCs. The clonotype comes from a female donor in good health and CMV-seronegative. The CDR3 DNA reads TGCAGCGTTGGCGGCATGATGAATGGCTACACCTTC. Encoded protein: CSVGGMMNGYTF.